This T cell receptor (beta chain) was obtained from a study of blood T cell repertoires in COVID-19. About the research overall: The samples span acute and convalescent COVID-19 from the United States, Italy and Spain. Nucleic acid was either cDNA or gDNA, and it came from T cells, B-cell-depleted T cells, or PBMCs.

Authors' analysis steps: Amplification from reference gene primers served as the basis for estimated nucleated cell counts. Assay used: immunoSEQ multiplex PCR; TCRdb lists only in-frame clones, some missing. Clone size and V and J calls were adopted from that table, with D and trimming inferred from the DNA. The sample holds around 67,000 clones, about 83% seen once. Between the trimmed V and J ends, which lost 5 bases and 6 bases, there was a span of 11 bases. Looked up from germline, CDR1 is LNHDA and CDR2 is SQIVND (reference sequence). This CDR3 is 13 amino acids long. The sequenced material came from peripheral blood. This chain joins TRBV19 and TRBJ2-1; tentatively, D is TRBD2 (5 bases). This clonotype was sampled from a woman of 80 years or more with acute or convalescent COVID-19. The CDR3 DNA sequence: TGTGCCAGTAGTGAACTAGGGTTCAATGAGCAGTTCTTC. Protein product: CASSELGFNEQFF. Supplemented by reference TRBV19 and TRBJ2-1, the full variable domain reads DGGITQSPKYLFRKEGQNVTLSCEQNLNHDAMYWYRQDPGQGLRLIYYSQIVNDFQKGDIAEGYSVSREKKESFPLTVTSAQKNPTAFYLCASSELGFNEQFFGPGTRLTVL.